This T cell receptor (beta chain) derives from a study of a mutant IDH1 vaccine in newly diagnosed glioma. In the study overall: The first vaccination came 4-6 weeks after radiotherapy alone, or with temozolomide cycles. Mean patient age was approximately 40 years; about 60% were male and around 40% female. Previous treatment comprised radiotherapy, temozolomide, or both, mostly both.

Stated time point: week 35, safety follow-up. The study gave 300 ug of mutant IDH1 20-mer peptide per vaccine dose, with topical imiquimod. Concerning this clone: What it binds is not known.

TCRdb's copy holds only in-frame clones and misses some; the assay was immunoSEQ multiplex PCR. The data hold 30,000 to 40,000 clones, with around 80% observed a single time. The germline V gene has CDR1 SNHLY and CDR2 FYNNEI. V was trimmed by 6 bases and J by 6 bases, leaving 13 bases between them. The CDR3 has 13 amino acids. The chain employs TRBV2 and TRBJ2-3; D is possibly TRBD1 (6 bases). The source material was PBMCs, sampled from a glioma patient whose treatment included an IDH1 peptide vaccine. The receptor's source is a man between 35 and 55 years old with glioma. Some clones in this sample may be carry-over from other donors' samples. The CDR3: CASRTGTSDTQYF. The CDR3, as DNA: TGTGCCAGCAGGACCGGGACATCTGATACGCAGTATTTT.